Given below is one T cell receptor (beta chain) in context. These data are taken from a study of shared clonotypes between healthy human individuals. Some clones are missing from TCRdb's copy, which holds only in-frame ones; the method was immunoSEQ multiplex PCR. Here the sample spans about 2,200,000 clones, around 93% being singletons. V lost 3 bases, J lost 4 bases, and 13 bases lay in between. CDR1 is SGHRS and CDR2 is YFSETQ in the germline V gene. This CDR3 comprises 15 residues. As defined, naive CD8 cells were CD45RO-negative and positively selected for CCR7, with terminally differentiated effector memory CD45RA+ cells excluded.

This clonotype originated in a man younger than 35 in good health. Some clones in this sample may be carry-over from other donors' samples. Material for sequencing was naive CD8+ T cells from PBMCs. The chain has TRBV5-1 and TRBJ1-4; maybe TRBD1 (5 bases). The CDR3 sequence: CASSSRPGLNEKLFF. CDR3 coding DNA: TGCGCCAGCAGCTCACGTCCGGGGCTTAATGAAAAACTGTTTTTT.